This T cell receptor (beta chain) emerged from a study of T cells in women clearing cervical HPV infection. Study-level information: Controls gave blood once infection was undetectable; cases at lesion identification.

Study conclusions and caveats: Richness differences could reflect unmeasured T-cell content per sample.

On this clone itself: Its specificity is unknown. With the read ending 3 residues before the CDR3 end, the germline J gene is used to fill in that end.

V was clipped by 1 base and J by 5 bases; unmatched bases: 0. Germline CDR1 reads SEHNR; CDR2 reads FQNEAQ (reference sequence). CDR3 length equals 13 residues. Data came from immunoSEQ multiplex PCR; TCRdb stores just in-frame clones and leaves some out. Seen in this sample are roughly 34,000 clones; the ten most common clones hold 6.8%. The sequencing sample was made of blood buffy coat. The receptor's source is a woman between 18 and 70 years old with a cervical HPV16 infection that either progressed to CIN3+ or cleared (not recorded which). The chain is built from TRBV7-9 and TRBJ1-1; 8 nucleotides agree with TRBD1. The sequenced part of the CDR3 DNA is TGTGCCAGCAGCTTAGGACAGGGGACTGAA. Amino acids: CASSLGQGTE. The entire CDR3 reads CASSLGQGTEAFF. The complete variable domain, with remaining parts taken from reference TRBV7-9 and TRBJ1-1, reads DTGVSQNPRHKITKRGQNVTFRCDPISEHNRLYWYRQTLGQGPEFLTYFQNEAQLEKSRLLSDRFSAERPKGSFSTLEIQRTEQGDSAMYLCASSLGQGTEAFFGQGTRLTVV.